A single TCR beta chain is shown here with its context. Its antigen is still unknown. One end of the junction does not line up with germline, which may come from a read error. In the same sample, other DNA sequences code for this CDR3. There are 12 amino acids in the CDR3, from cysteine to phenylalanine inclusive. Of the read, only the CDR3 DNA is kept; its 36 bases are in frame from base 1. Per the germline V gene, SGHDT is the CDR1 and YYEEEE is the CDR2. This record comes from a study of brain metastases from non-small cell lung cancer (dated by TCRdb to the late 2010s). Describing the broader study: The study profiled the immune microenvironment of paired resected primary tumors and brain metastases from non-small-cell lung cancer patients.

A total of 30 to 50 patients with non-small-cell lung cancer that had been surgically resected, each with specimens from both a primary tumor and a brain metastasis, made up the cohort. Library preparation employed the immunoSEQ multiplex PCR assay. T-cell receptor beta chain repertoire sequencing was carried out together with a 770-gene immune expression panel. TCRdb limited this immuneACCESS table to in-frame rearrangements with V and J called. A share of clones is missing; checked studies link under half to unresolved V genes, and the rest is unexplained. The sample table contains more than 1,200 clones; only one count was recorded for over 80% of them. The ten most abundant clones make up over 15% of the sample.

The chain links TRBV5-6 with TRBJ2-2; TRBD2 is possibly the D segment (5 matching bases). Sequenced material: tumor-adjacent normal tissue. This clonotype originated in a donor aged 40 or older with non-small cell lung cancer. The CDR3 in this case is CASSLEKGELFF. The nucleotide sequence reads as follows: TGCGCTAGCAGCTTGGAGAAAGGGGAGCTGTTTTTT.